These 19 T cell receptor beta chains came from one sample sequenced in a study of blood T cell repertoires in COVID-19 (dated by TCRdb to 2018 to 2021). The method was the immunoSEQ multiplex PCR assay. Entries here come from immuneACCESS through TCRdb and include only in-frame sequences with V and J called. Some clones fail to appear in such tables; in the studies checked, an unresolved V gene covers under half of the shortfall, and the cause of the remainder is unknown. A total of 150,000 to 200,000 clones appear in this sample, 65% to 85% of them only once. 17% of the sample is held by the ten biggest clonotypes. Material: peripheral blood. The receptors were sampled from a man aged 55 to 70 with active or convalescent COVID-19.

The rearrangement uses TRBV6-1 and TRBJ1-1; 11 bases agree with TRBD1. The length of the CDR3 is 16 residues. V was pared by 4 bases and J by 3 bases, with 7 bases of the junction left unmatched. CDR1 is MNHNS and CDR2 is SASEGT in the germline V gene. The chain's CDR3 is CASSADRGPLDTEAFF. CDR3 DNA sequence: TGTGCCAGCAGTGCGGACAGGGGGCCCTTGGACACTGAAGCTTTCTTT.

This chain uses TRBV18 with TRBJ2-7, with TRBD1 matching over 9 bases. The ends lost 3 bases at V and 5 bases at J; junction bases unmatched: 8. The CDR3 is made up of 15 amino acids. The germline CDR1 and CDR2 sequences are KGHSH and LQKENI. The DNA of the CDR3 is TGTGCCAGCTCACCGGGGACAGGGAGGAAGGACGAGCAGTACTTC. This translates into CASSPGTGRKDEQYF.

This clone was seen repeatedly, ten times or more. This chain uses TRBV4-1 with TRBJ2-7, with D tentatively TRBD1 (6 bases). The germline V gene has CDR1 MGHRA and CDR2 YSYEKL. Trimming stripped 3 bases from V and 1 base from J, with 13 bases between. The CDR3 covers 15 residues. The CDR3, as DNA: TGCGCCAGCAGCCAGGGGCTACAGGGTTCCTACGAGCAGTACTTC. This sequence encodes CASSQGLQGSYEQYF.

This clone showed up just once. The chain couples TRBV6-6 to TRBJ2-1; TRBD2 aligns across 9 bases. The V gene end was trimmed by 0 bases and the J gene end by 10 bases; junction bases not matched to a gene: 4. CDR1 is MNHNY, CDR2 SVGAGI, per germline (reference sequence). This CDR3 is 14 amino acids long. CDR3 in DNA: TGTGCCAGCAGTTACTCGGGACTAGCAGGCGAGCAGTTCTTC. Protein product: CASSYSGLAGEQFF.

For the CDR3, the DNA is TGTGCCAGCAGCGCCGGGGGGAGGGTTTCCTACAATGAGCAGTTCTTC. Its translation: CASSAGGRVSYNEQFF. The V and J genes are TRBV9 and TRBJ2-1; 7 bases fit TRBD2. The CDR3 consists of 16 residues. Looked up from germline, CDR1 is SGDLS and CDR2 is YYNGEE. V trimming: 3 bases; J trimming: 1 base; junction bases outside the gene matches: 7.

V usage is TRBV6-5 and J usage is TRBJ1-3, with 8 bases aligning to TRBD1. The CDR3 contains 16 residues. V lost 0 bases to trimming and J lost 2 bases; unmatched junction nucleotides: 3. Germline-derived CDR1 and CDR2 are MNHEY and SVGAGI. The CDR3 reads CASSYSGQGPGNTIYF. As DNA, the CDR3 is TGTGCCAGCAGTTACTCAGGACAGGGCCCTGGAAACACCATATATTTT.

The chain links TRBV7-2 to TRBJ2-7, with 12 bases matching TRBD2. In germline, CDR1 is SGHTA, CDR2 FQGNSA. The CDR3 length is 15 residues. Trimming cost V 5 bases and J 0 bases; bases outside gene matches: 2. CDR3 bases: TGTGCCAGCAGCCGGACTAGCGGGAACTCCTACGAGCAGTACTTC. Translated, it gives CASSRTSGNSYEQYF.

The chain recombines TRBV28 with TRBJ1-1; D is possibly TRBD1 (5 bases). This CDR3 comprises 11 residues. CDR1 and CDR2 from the germline V gene are MDHEN and SYDVKM. Trimming took 6 bases from V and 6 from J, leaving 8 bases between them. The CDR3 DNA follows: TGTGCCAGCAGCTCGACAGCTGAAGCTTTCTTT. Residues: CASSSTAEAFF. Filled out from reference TRBV28 and TRBJ1-1, the complete variable domain reads DVKVTQSSRYLVKRTGEKVFLECVQDMDHENMFWYRQDPGLGLRLIYFSYDVKMKEKGDIPEGYSVSREKKERFSLILESASTNQTSMYLCASSSTAEAFFGQGTRLTVV.

The chain recombines TRBV18 with TRBJ1-1, with 7 bases matching TRBD1. V dropped 3 bases and J dropped 4; count of bases not matched to a gene: 11. The CDR3 covers 16 residues. The V gene's germline CDR1 is KGHSH and CDR2 LQKENI. The CDR3 nucleotides read TGTGCCAGCTCACCGCGTACGACAGGGCTGGGCACTGAAGCTTTCTTT. Translation gives CASSPRTTGLGTEAFF.

The chain has TRBV11-3 and TRBJ2-2; 8 nucleotides line up with TRBD2. Germline V lookup: CDR1 SGHNT, CDR2 YENEEA. The V segment lost 0 bases and the J segment 4 bases; nucleotides outside the gene matches: 1. This CDR3 region has 15 residues. CDR3 amino acids: CASSLDGRVTGELFF. The CDR3 coding sequence is TGTGCCAGCAGCTTAGACGGGAGGGTCACCGGGGAGCTGTTTTTT.

This rearrangement joins TRBV24-1 to TRBJ2-5; TRBD1 matches at 10 bases. The CDR3 contains 17 residues. Germline V gene sequence: CDR1 KGHDR, CDR2 SFDVKD. The V gene end was trimmed by 3 bases and the J gene end by 4 bases; junction bases not matched to a gene: 10. The CDR3 coding sequence is TGTGCCACCAGTGATCCACGACAGGGGGCGTTCGGAGAGACCCAGTACTTC. It yields the protein CATSDPRQGAFGETQYF.

This chain connects TRBV12-3 or TRBV12-4 to TRBJ2-4, with D possibly being TRBD1 (7 bases). Trimming took off 6 bases at V and 3 bases at J, with 9 bases between the two ends. The CDR3 is made up of 13 amino acids. CDR3 DNA sequence: TGTGCCAGCAGGCGGGACAGCAAAAACATTCAGTACTTC. Its translation: CASRRDSKNIQYF.

The chain recombines TRBV28 with TRBJ2-7; weak D call: TRBD2 (6 bases). Trimming took 5 bases from V and 4 from J, leaving 18 bases between them. This CDR3 region has 15 residues. The V gene's germline CDR1 is MDHEN and CDR2 SYDVKM. The CDR3 reads CASSLQGGRGYEQYF. The CDR3, as DNA: TGTGCCAGCAGTCTCCAGGGAGGTCGGGGTTACGAGCAGTACTTC.

The CDR3, as DNA: TGTGCCAGCAGTGAAGACTTAGCGGGAGGGGGCTACAATGAGCAGTTCTTC. Protein sequence: CASSEDLAGGGYNEQFF. The chain carries TRBV6-1 and TRBJ2-1, with TRBD2 identical over 11 bases. Trimming cost V 1 base and J 3 bases; bases outside gene matches: 5. The CDR3 has 17 residues. Germline values: CDR1 MNHNS, CDR2 SASEGT.

This clone was counted a few times. The chain recombines TRBV19 with TRBJ2-2; a weak D match, TRBD1 (6 bases). CDR1 is LNHDA, CDR2 SQIVND, per germline (reference sequence). Trimming removed 4 bases from V and 0 bases from J, with 9 bases in between. This CDR3 region has 15 residues. In DNA, the CDR3 is TGTGCCAGTAGTAGTACAGGGACGAACACCGGGGAGCTGTTTTTT. Translating it yields CASSSTGTNTGELFF.

This chain connects TRBV29-1 to TRBJ1-2, with 10 positions matching TRBD1. V shed 4 bases and J 0 bases; nucleotides not matched to a gene: 8. The CDR3 covers 16 residues. Germline assignment: CDR1 SQVTM and CDR2 ANQGSEA. The CDR3 DNA reads as TGCAGCGTTGCCGGGACAGGGGCCTCAGCTAACTATGGCTACACCTTC. Protein sequence: CSVAGTGASANYGYTF.

CDR3 sequence: CASSLDSGLSNEQFF. The CDR3 region has the DNA TGTGCCAGCAGCTTAGATTCGGGACTGTCCAATGAGCAGTTCTTC. J is TRBJ2-1 and V is TRBV11-3; D might be TRBD2 (6 bases). Trimming removed 0 bases at V and 6 bases at J, with 12 bases between. CDR1 and CDR2 from the germline V gene are SGHNT and YENEEA. The CDR3 sequence is 15 residues long. Supplemented by reference TRBV11-3 and TRBJ2-1, the full variable domain reads EAGVVQSPRYKIIEKKQPVAFWCNPISGHNTLYWYLQNLGQGPELLIRYENEEAVDDSQLPKDRFSAERLKGVDSTLKIQPAELGDSAVYLCASSLDSGLSNEQFFGPGTRLTVL.

The genes are TRBV10-3 and TRBJ2-7, with D possibly being TRBD2 (6 bases). V was cut by 6 bases and J by 3 bases, with 15 bases left in between. Per the germline V gene, CDR1 is ENHRY and CDR2 is SYGVKD. The CDR3 extends over 14 amino acids. The CDR3 coding sequence is TGTGCCATCAGGGGGGTAGCGGAGGGCTACGAGCAGTACTTC. Protein: CAIRGVAEGYEQYF.

This chain joins TRBV19 and TRBJ1-3, with 7 bases fitting TRBD1. The CDR3 has 16 residues. The J segment lost 0 bases and the V segment lost 5 bases, leaving 7 bases of the junction unmatched. Germline V gives CDR1 LNHDA, CDR2 SQIVND (reference sequence). The CDR3 sequence is CASSLSGQSSGNTIYF. The CDR3 nucleotides are TGTGCCAGTAGTCTGTCGGGACAGAGCTCTGGAAACACCATATATTTT.